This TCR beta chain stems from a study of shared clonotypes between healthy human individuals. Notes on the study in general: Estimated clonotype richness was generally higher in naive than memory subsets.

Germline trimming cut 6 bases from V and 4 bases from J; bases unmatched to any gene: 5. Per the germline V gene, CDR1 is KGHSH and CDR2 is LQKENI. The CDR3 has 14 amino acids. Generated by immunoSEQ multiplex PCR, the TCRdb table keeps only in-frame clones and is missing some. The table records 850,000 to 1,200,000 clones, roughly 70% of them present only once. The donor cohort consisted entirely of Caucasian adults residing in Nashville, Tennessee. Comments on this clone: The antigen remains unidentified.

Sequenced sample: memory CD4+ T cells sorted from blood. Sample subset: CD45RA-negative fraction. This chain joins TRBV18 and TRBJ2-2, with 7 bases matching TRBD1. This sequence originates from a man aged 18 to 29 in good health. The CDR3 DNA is TGTGCCAGCTCTTCACAGGGGCCCACCGGGGAGCTGTTTTTT. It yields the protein CASSSQGPTGELFF.